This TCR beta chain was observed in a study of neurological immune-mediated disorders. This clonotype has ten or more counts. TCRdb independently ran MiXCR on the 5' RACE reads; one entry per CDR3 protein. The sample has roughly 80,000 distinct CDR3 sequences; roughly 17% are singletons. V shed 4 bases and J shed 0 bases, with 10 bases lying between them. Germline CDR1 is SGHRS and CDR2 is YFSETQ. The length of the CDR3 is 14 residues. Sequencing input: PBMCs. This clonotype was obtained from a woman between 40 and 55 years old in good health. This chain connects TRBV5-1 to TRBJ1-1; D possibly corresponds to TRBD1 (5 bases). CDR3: CASSEGQMNTEAFF. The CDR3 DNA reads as TGCGCCAGCAGCGAGGGGCAGATGAACACTGAAGCTTTCTTT.